These 13 T cell receptor beta chains were all obtained from the same sample, sequenced in a study of blood T cell repertoires in COVID-19. The data were produced by immunoSEQ multiplex PCR, yet TCRdb's version contains in-frame clones alone and is incomplete. Of tens of thousands of clones detected, under 95% appear once; the ten largest clones hold approximately 2.3%. The sample was peripheral blood. Receptors originate from a human donor with active COVID-19. The donor label of this sample is uncertain.

This clone was counted a single time. The chain has TRBV5-1 and TRBJ1-3; no clear D gene. The length of the CDR3 is 11 residues. The ends were cut back, 2 bases at V and 7 bases at J, with 4 bases in the middle. Germline loops: CDR1 SGHRS, CDR2 YFSETQ. CDR3 in DNA: TGCGCCAGCAGCTTCCTTAACACCATATATTTT. Encoded protein: CASSFLNTIYF.

The V and J genes are TRBV6-1 and TRBJ2-3; TRBD2 matches 10 bases. The V gene's germline CDR1 is MNHNS and CDR2 SASEGT. The trim removed 3 bases at V and 4 bases at J, leaving 4 bases unmatched. The CDR3 is 15 residues long. DNA for the CDR3: TGTGCCAGCAGTGAGGTAGCGGGGGGCTCAGATACGCAGTATTTT. Protein: CASSEVAGGSDTQYF.

The chain couples TRBV19 to TRBJ1-1, with D hard to call. This CDR3 has 13 amino acids. Trimming took off 3 bases at V and 8 bases at J, with 13 bases between the two ends. Germline CDR1 and CDR2: LNHDA and SQIVND (reference sequence). The CDR3 DNA is TGTGCCAGTAGTATTGGCCTTAATTTCGAAGCTTTCTTT. Its translation: CASSIGLNFEAFF.

V and J are TRBV10-2 and TRBJ2-3; TRBD2 agrees at 10 bases. Per the germline V gene, CDR1 is WSHSY and CDR2 is SAAADI. The CDR3 loop spans 16 amino acids. The J segment lost 4 bases and the V segment lost 5 bases, leaving 9 bases of the junction unmatched. The CDR3 spells CASSSPSGGGSDTQYF. CDR3 nucleotides: TGCGCCAGCAGTAGTCCAAGCGGGGGGGGATCAGATACGCAGTATTTT.

This chain uses TRBV2 with TRBJ1-5, with D tentatively TRBD1 (5 bases). Germline V gene data show CDR1 as SNHLY and CDR2 as FYNNEI. Trimming removed 4 bases at V and 1 base at J, with 11 bases between. The CDR3 totals 15 residues. The CDR3 spells CASSGRGGSNQPQHF. Written as DNA, the CDR3 is TGTGCCAGCAGTGGTAGGGGTGGGAGCAATCAGCCCCAGCATTTT.

The chain has TRBV7-3 and TRBJ2-1; 12 positions agree with TRBD2. The CDR3 has 17 amino acids. V lost 5 bases to trimming and J lost 7 bases; unmatched junction nucleotides: 12. Per the germline V gene, CDR1 is SGHTA and CDR2 is FQGTGA. CDR3 sequence: CASSPDLAGGRRNEQFF. CDR3 sequence (DNA): TGTGCCAGCAGCCCGGACCTAGCGGGGGGGCGGAGGAATGAGCAGTTCTTC.

CDR3 DNA: TGTGCCAGCAGCCTATGGACAGACACCATATATTTT. It translates to CASSLWTDTIYF. The chain combines TRBV7-8 with TRBJ1-3, with TRBD1 as a possible D gene (6 bases). Trimming stripped 5 bases from V and 8 bases from J, with 10 bases between. CDR1 is SGHVS, CDR2 FQNEAQ, per germline. The CDR3 length is 12 residues.

The genes are TRBV18 and TRBJ1-1; TRBD1 matches at 7 bases. CDR1 is KGHSH and CDR2 is LQKENI in the germline V gene. The CDR3 is 15 amino acids. J was trimmed by 4 bases and V by 3 bases; bases with no gene match: 8. The CDR3 nucleotides read TGTGCCAGCTCACCGAGGAAACAGGGGATCACTGAAGCTTTCTTT. Amino acid sequence: CASSPRKQGITEAFF.

This chain links TRBV11-2 with TRBJ2-5; D possibly corresponds to TRBD1 (6 bases). Trimming removed 1 base from V and 5 bases from J, with 20 bases in between. Germline assignment: CDR1 SGHAT and CDR2 FQNNGV. The CDR3 is 17 residues long. CDR3 protein: CASSLGISVTGTETQYF. DNA for the CDR3: TGTGCCAGCAGCTTAGGAATCAGCGTAACAGGGACCGAGACCCAGTACTTC.

The chain recombines TRBV5-1 with TRBJ1-2; 8 bases map to TRBD1. CDR1 and CDR2 from the germline V gene are SGHRS and YFSETQ. This CDR3 contains 15 residues. The junction had 9 bases not matched to a gene; V was cut back by 0 bases and J by 8 bases. Here the CDR3 DNA reads TGCGCCAGCAGCTTGGCGGGACAGGCGTTGCGAGGCTACACCTTC. Residues: CASSLAGQALRGYTF.

This clone was observed a single time. V usage is TRBV5-1 and J usage is TRBJ2-1; 8 bases map to TRBD1. This CDR3 contains 16 residues. Germline V CDR1 and CDR2: SGHRS, YFSETQ. J lost 5 bases, V lost 3 bases, and 10 bases had no gene match. The CDR3 here is CASSSQGAQGDNEQFF. The CDR3 DNA is TGCGCCAGCAGCTCCCAGGGGGCGCAGGGTGACAATGAGCAGTTCTTC.

The chain recombines TRBV2 with TRBJ1-4, with 7 bases lining up with TRBD1. V was clipped by 6 bases and J by 0 bases; unmatched bases: 7. Germline CDR1 is SNHLY and CDR2 is FYNNEI. The CDR3 loop spans 16 amino acids. The CDR3 nucleotides are TGTGCCAGCAGGTTCGGACAGGTCGCAACTAATGAAAAACTGTTTTTT. This gives the protein CASRFGQVATNEKLFF.

The gene calls are TRBV5-1 and TRBJ2-1, with TRBD2 identical over 11 bases. V lost 4 bases and J lost 9; bases outside the gene matches: 9. Germline CDR1 and CDR2: SGHRS and YFSETQ. The CDR3 is 15 residues long. The chain's CDR3 is CASSHISGGAGEQFF. The CDR3 DNA follows: TGCGCCAGCAGCCATATTAGCGGGGGGGCCGGTGAGCAGTTCTTC.